A single sample is the source of the 18 T cell receptor beta chains below, sequenced in a study of Ad26.COV2.S vaccination and SARS-CoV-2 variants. Repertoires were generated with immunoSEQ multiplex PCR, while TCRdb's copy carries only in-frame clones and drops some. The sample lists approximately 410,000 clones, 88% seen once, with 3.6% in the top ten. The treatment here: about 20 received Ad26.COV2.S at low or high dose, single or two shots; a few received placebo; per-sample allocation not given. Sampling was done on day 63 after the first vaccine or placebo injection. The sequences come from peripheral blood, collected in a trial of Ad26.COV2.S vaccine versus placebo. These receptors were obtained from a person aged 18-60 years who received the Ad26.COV2.S COVID-19 vaccine or a placebo.

The chain employs TRBV9 and TRBJ1-3, with D perhaps matching TRBD1 (5 bases). Between the trimmed V and J ends, which lost 4 bases and 2 bases, there was a span of 19 bases. The germline V gene has CDR1 SGDLS and CDR2 YYNGEE. The length of the CDR3 is 17 residues. CDR3 protein: CASSLRSKRGPGNTIYF. The CDR3 nucleotides read TGTGCCAGCAGCCTCCGGAGTAAAAGGGGACCTGGAAACACCATATATTTT.

This chain joins TRBV27 and TRBJ1-5; no reliable D call. CDR3 size: 13 residues. In germline, CDR1 is MNHEY, CDR2 SMNVEV (reference sequence). Deletions cut 1 base from V and 2 bases from J, with 3 bases between. CDR3 nucleotide sequence: TGTGCCAGCAGTTTATTTGGCAATCAGCCCCAGCATTTT. Translated, it gives CASSLFGNQPQHF.

The J gene is TRBJ1-2, the V gene TRBV6-5, with D perhaps TRBD1 (5 bases). The CDR3 runs to 15 residues. Trimming removed 2 bases from V and 3 bases from J, with 13 bases in between. Germline values: CDR1 MNHEY, CDR2 SVGAGI. The CDR3 coding sequence is TGTGCCAGCAGTTACGGTAACCAGGGCCACTATGGCTACACCTTC. Its translation: CASSYGNQGHYGYTF.

The table lists this clone with a few counts. CDR3: CASSQQGWEQYF. CDR3 bases: TGTGCCAGCAGCCAACAGGGTTGGGAGCAGTACTTC. This chain links TRBV7-9 with TRBJ2-7, with a weak D call TRBD1 (6 bases). Trimming cost V 5 bases and J 7 bases, with 12 bases left between them. CDR1 is SEHNR and CDR2 is FQNEAQ in the germline V gene (reference sequence). The CDR3 totals 12 residues.

The chain couples TRBV28 to TRBJ1-5; no clear D gene. The V gene's germline CDR1 is MDHEN and CDR2 SYDVKM. Trimming removed 6 bases at V and 5 bases at J, with 11 bases between. The CDR3 has 13 amino acids. The CDR3 DNA follows: TGTGCCAGCAGGGGCGGCGGCGATCAGCCCCAGCATTTT. Residues: CASRGGGDQPQHF.

The genes are TRBV7-2 and TRBJ2-2; 9 nucleotides agree with TRBD1. V was clipped by 6 bases and J by 3 bases; unmatched bases: 5. This CDR3 region has 15 residues. CDR1 is SGHTA and CDR2 is FQGNSA in the germline V gene. This CDR3 reads CASSFDRGDTGELFF. The DNA of the CDR3 is TGTGCCAGCAGTTTCGACAGGGGGGACACCGGGGAGCTGTTTTTT.

V is TRBV6-5 and J is TRBJ2-4; the D gene could be TRBD1 or TRBD2 (5 bases each). CDR1 is MNHEY and CDR2 is SVGAGI in the germline V gene. The CDR3 sequence is 15 residues long. The V and J ends lost 4 bases and 6 bases respectively, with 16 bases between them. The CDR3: CASSWTGTEGNIQYF. In DNA form, the CDR3 reads TGTGCCAGCAGTTGGACCGGGACGGAAGGAAACATTCAGTACTTC.

This rearrangement joins TRBV11-3 to TRBJ2-7; no clear D gene. Germline V gene lookup returns CDR1 SGHNT and CDR2 YENEEA. The CDR3 is made up of 13 amino acids. Trimming pared 3 bases from V and 0 bases from J, leaving 6 bases between. As DNA, the CDR3 is TGTGCCAGCAGCTTCGGAAGCTCCTACGAGCAGTACTTC. It encodes CASSFGSSYEQYF.

The CDR3, as DNA: TGTGCCAGTAGTCCAAACAGGGGCAGGACCGGGGAGCTGTTTTTT. This sequence encodes CASSPNRGRTGELFF. This sequence joins TRBV19 and TRBJ2-2; 7 positions agree with TRBD1. This CDR3 has 15 amino acids. The V and J ends lost 5 bases and 5 bases, in that order; junction bases with no gene match: 8. The V gene's germline CDR1 is LNHDA and CDR2 SQIVND (reference sequence). Drawing the rest from reference TRBV19 and TRBJ2-2, the complete variable domain is DGGITQSPKYLFRKEGQNVTLSCEQNLNHDAMYWYRQDPGQGLRLIYYSQIVNDFQKGDIAEGYSVSREKKESFPLTVTSAQKNPTAFYLCASSPNRGRTGELFFGEGSRLTVL.

The V and J genes are TRBV3-1 (or the pseudogene TRBV3-2) and TRBJ2-3; D not resolved. The length of the CDR3 is 14 residues. Looked up from germline, CDR1 is LGHDT and CDR2 is YNNKEL (reference sequence). The V and J ends lost 2 bases and 2 bases respectively, with 8 bases between them. For the CDR3, the DNA is TGTGCCAGCAGCCAAAGTGGCACCACAGATACGCAGTATTTT. As protein: CASSQSGTTDTQYF.

The DNA of the CDR3 is TGTGCCAGCTCACCACCGGGCGGGCCCCCTCAAGAGCAGTACTTC. Encoded protein: CASSPPGGPPQEQYF. The rearrangement uses TRBV18 and TRBJ2-7; perhaps TRBD2 as D (5 bases). The V gene's germline CDR1 is KGHSH and CDR2 LQKENI. Trimming shortened V by 0 bases and J by 7 bases, and 16 bases separated the two germline ends. The CDR3 extends over 15 amino acids.

This clone was seen a single time. This chain uses TRBV4-1 with TRBJ1-2; D is possibly TRBD1 (5 bases). The CDR3 loop spans 13 amino acids. The germline CDR1 and CDR2 sequences are MGHRA and YSYEKL. V dropped 0 bases and J dropped 6 bases, with 8 bases sitting between them. The CDR3 DNA sequence: TGCGCCAGCAGCCAAGATCTAGGGGATGGCTACACCTTC. It translates to CASSQDLGDGYTF.

V and J are TRBV7-2 and TRBJ1-1; 8 nucleotides line up with TRBD1. This CDR3 has 14 amino acids. Looked up from germline, CDR1 is SGHTA and CDR2 is FQGNSA. J lost 0 bases, V lost 5 bases, and 2 bases had no gene match. CDR3 sequence (DNA): TGTGCCAGCAGCCGGACAGGGATGAACACTGAAGCTTTCTTT. It is translated as CASSRTGMNTEAFF.

CDR3 amino acids: CASSQAPGVGYEQYF. The DNA of the CDR3 is TGCGCCAGCAGCCAAGCGCCGGGGGTCGGCTACGAGCAGTACTTC. The chain couples TRBV4-3 to TRBJ2-7; a weak D match, TRBD2 (6 bases). The CDR3 spans 15 residues. Germline V gives CDR1 LGHNA, CDR2 YSLEER. V was shortened by 1 base and J by 3 bases, with 13 bases between the two germline ends.

The J gene is TRBJ2-2, the V gene TRBV5-4; D is uncertain. Trimming took off 0 bases at V and 0 bases at J, with 6 bases between the two ends. CDR3 length: 15 amino acids. CDR1 and CDR2 from the germline V gene are SGHNT and YYREEE (reference sequence). CDR3 sequence (DNA): TGTGCCAGCAGCTTGGGACCTACGAACACCGGGGAGCTGTTTTTT. It is translated as CASSLGPTNTGELFF.

CDR3 region: CASSSRLGADTQYF. The CDR3 bases are TGTGCCAGCAGCTCCAGATTGGGGGCAGATACGCAGTATTTT. The V call is TRBV13, the J call TRBJ2-3, with D perhaps given as TRBD1 or TRBD2 (5 bases each). Germline values: CDR1 PRHDT, CDR2 FYEKMQ (reference sequence). The CDR3 sequence is 14 residues long. The V end lost 4 bases, the J end lost 4 bases, and 12 bases lay between the germline ends.

This clone was found once. This rearrangement joins TRBV28 to TRBJ2-7; TRBD1 aligns across 7 bases. Germline V CDR1 and CDR2: MDHEN, SYDVKM. V was pared by 6 bases and J by 3 bases, with 8 bases of the junction left unmatched. The CDR3 loop spans 14 amino acids. Here the CDR3 DNA reads TGTGCCAGCAGGATCTACAGGGGACGCTACGAGCAGTACTTC. Translating gives CASRIYRGRYEQYF.

The CDR3 DNA is TGTGCCAGCAGCTACGACAGGGGGTCACCCCTCCACTTT. It is translated as CASSYDRGSPLHF. The chain uses TRBV9 and TRBJ1-6, with 9 bases matching TRBD1. V trimming: 4 bases; J trimming: 10 bases; junction bases outside the gene matches: 3. The CDR3 runs to 13 residues. From germline, CDR1 is SGDLS and CDR2 YYNGEE.